Included here is one TCR beta chain sequence, with context. Antigen: not known. Measured with immunoSEQ multiplex PCR; TCRdb has only the in-frame clones, and not every one. This sample has 30,000 or so clones, with 85% found just once. The record originates from a study of PD-1 blockade in classical Hodgkin lymphoma. Across the whole study: Every 2 weeks, patients had 3 mg/kg nivolumab intravenously.

Every patient had relapsed following autologous stem cell transplantation, and cohorts differed in brentuximab vedotin exposure. CD4+ T cells were purified from thawed PBMCs by negative selection. The best responses consisted of complete response, partial response or progressive disease. General observations from the study: Reported findings placed baseline TCR diversity lower in newly diagnosed patients (compared with healthy donors). Complete responders showed a baseline diversity that resembled the diversity of newly diagnosed patients.

This material consisted of CD4+ T cells from blood, taken at baseline. The clonotype originates from a human donor with classical Hodgkin lymphoma.

Written as DNA, the CDR3 is TGCGCCAGGCCACCGTCAAGCCCCTCCTACAATGAGCAGTTCTTC. It translates to CARPPSSPSYNEQFF. The V call is TRBV5-1, the J call TRBJ2-1; D remains ambiguous. V dropped 8 bases and J dropped 0 bases, with 15 bases sitting between them. Germline V gene sequence: CDR1 SGHRS, CDR2 YFSETQ. This CDR3 has 15 residues.